The 16 T cell receptor beta chains given below trace back to one sample, sequenced in a study of control samples from healthy donors and cancer patients (dated by TCRdb to 2019 to 2021). The library was obtained by the immunoSEQ multiplex PCR assay. TCRdb carries this immuneACCESS record with in-frame sequences only. Its versions omit some clonotypes, under half of them owing to an unresolved V gene in the studies checked, with the rest unexplained. The sample table shows about 120,000 clones, and around 91% are seen once. The ten largest clonotypes hold around 1.2% of the sample. Sequencing was done on a sample of PBMCs. The receptors were gathered from a woman in her forties or fifties with colorectal cancer.

This chain joins TRBV6-2 or TRBV6-3 and TRBJ1-2; the D gene is possibly TRBD1 (5 bases). CDR1 and CDR2 (germline): MNHEY, SVGEGT. This CDR3 has 13 residues. Trimming shortened V by 4 bases and J by 7 bases, and 13 bases separated the two germline ends. CDR3 nucleotides: TGTGCCAGCAGTTGGGGCGGCGGGGGTGGCTACACCTTC. This gives the protein CASSWGGGGGYTF.

CDR3 DNA: TGTGCCAGCAGTTCCCCCGGGGGCCCTACCTATGGCTACACCTTC. Its protein is CASSSPGGPTYGYTF. The chain links TRBV6-5 to TRBJ1-2, with D possibly being TRBD1 (6 bases). In germline, CDR1 is MNHEY, CDR2 SVGAGI. V was cut by 4 bases and J by 4 bases, with 16 bases left in between. The length of the CDR3 is 15 residues.

This clone was recorded only once. This rearrangement joins TRBV28 to TRBJ2-1; 10 bases align to TRBD2. There are 14 residues in the CDR3. Unmatched junction bases numbered 5, after V lost 5 bases and J lost 7 bases. Germline loops: CDR1 MDHEN, CDR2 SYDVKM. The CDR3 sequence: CASSSGRAENEQFF. The CDR3 DNA reads as TGTGCCAGCAGTAGCGGGAGGGCCGAGAATGAGCAGTTCTTC.

This chain uses TRBV18 with TRBJ1-1; D remains ambiguous. The CDR3 spans 16 residues. CDR1 and CDR2 from the germline V gene are KGHSH and LQKENI. V shed 0 bases and J shed 1 base, with 12 bases lying between them. CDR3 nucleotides: TGTGCCAGCTCACCACCATCGATCAGAAGGAACACTGAAGCTTTCTTT. The encoded protein is CASSPPSIRRNTEAFF.

The rearrangement uses TRBV15 and TRBJ1-2; D unresolved. Trimming removed 0 bases at V and 5 bases at J, with 13 bases between. Per germline, CDR1 LNHNV and CDR2 YYDKDF (reference sequence). The CDR3 is 15 amino acids. The CDR3 region is CATSRERQVPYGYTF. The CDR3 bases are TGTGCCACCAGCAGAGAGCGGCAGGTACCATATGGCTACACCTTC.

This clone was counted once. The chain combines TRBV9 with TRBJ2-3; 11 bases match TRBD1. There are 15 residues in the CDR3. V was pared by 0 bases and J by 6 bases, with 3 bases of the junction left unmatched. The germline CDR1 and CDR2 sequences are SGDLS and YYNGEE. CDR3 sequence (DNA): TGTGCCAGCAGCGTAGACGGACAGGGGGCGGATACGCAGTATTTT. Its protein is CASSVDGQGADTQYF.

This clone occurred a few times. In DNA, the CDR3 is TGTGCCAGCAGCTTGGGACTAGCGGGGCCCTACGAGCAGTACTTC. Encoded protein: CASSLGLAGPYEQYF. The V gene is TRBV5-6, the J gene TRBJ2-7; 11 nucleotides agree with TRBD2. Germline V gives CDR1 SGHDT, CDR2 YYEEEE. The J segment lost 2 bases and the V segment lost 0 bases, leaving 1 base of the junction unmatched. This CDR3 spans 15 amino acids.

The V gene is TRBV27, the J gene TRBJ1-3, with D unresolved. Germline CDR1 reads MNHEY; CDR2 reads SMNVEV (reference sequence). Trimming stripped 2 bases from V and 0 bases from J, with 5 bases between. The CDR3 has 14 residues. The CDR3 is CASSLGGSGNTIYF. CDR3 bases: TGTGCCAGCAGTTTAGGAGGCTCTGGAAACACCATATATTTT.

CDR3 protein: CASSGDASWEQYF. DNA for the CDR3: TGTGCCAGCAGTGGGGACGCATCTTGGGAGCAGTACTTC. The chain couples TRBV2 to TRBJ2-7; D may correspond to TRBD1 or TRBD2 (5 bases each). V gave up 4 bases and J gave up 7 bases, with 14 bases separating them. Germline CDR1 and CDR2: SNHLY and FYNNEI. The length of the CDR3 is 13 residues.

Details on this clone: Other DNA sequences from this sample encode an identical CDR3 as well. The CDR3 DNA reads TGTGCCAGCAGTGACTGGGACACTGAAGCTTTCTTT. Residues: CASSDWDTEAFF. The V call is TRBV25-1, the J call TRBJ1-1, with D hard to call. This CDR3 is built from 12 residues. Deletions cut 3 bases from V and 3 bases from J, with 5 bases between. From germline, CDR1 is MGHDK and CDR2 SYGVNS.

The V call is TRBV9, the J call TRBJ2-1, with TRBD2 matching 9 bases. There are 15 residues in the CDR3. V dropped 3 bases and J dropped 4; count of bases not matched to a gene: 5. Germline CDR1 is SGDLS and CDR2 is YYNGEE. This CDR3 is CASSGGLAQYNEQFF. CDR3 DNA: TGTGCCAGCAGCGGCGGACTAGCGCAGTACAATGAGCAGTTCTTC.

The count of this clone is one. This chain links TRBV18 with TRBJ2-1, with D possibly being TRBD2 (7 bases). The V end lost 4 bases, the J end lost 2 bases, and 9 bases lay between the germline ends. Germline-derived CDR1 and CDR2 are KGHSH and LQKENI. The CDR3 is made up of 14 amino acids. Here the CDR3 reads CASSQRDTYNEQFF. DNA for the CDR3: TGTGCCAGCTCACAGCGGGACACCTACAATGAGCAGTTCTTC.

The genes are TRBV3-1 (or the pseudogene TRBV3-2) and TRBJ1-2, with a possible D match to TRBD1 (5 bases). Germline V gene sequence: CDR1 LGHDT, CDR2 YNNKEL (reference sequence). The V end lost 0 bases, the J end lost 2 bases, and 16 bases lay between the germline ends. The CDR3 length is 17 residues. The CDR3 region is CASSQDPVTGRNYGYTF. For the CDR3, the DNA is TGTGCCAGCAGCCAAGATCCGGTTACAGGTAGAAACTATGGCTACACCTTC.

The chain recombines TRBV3-1 (or the pseudogene TRBV3-2) with TRBJ2-7, with 8 positions matching TRBD1. The V segment lost 5 bases and the J segment 3 bases; nucleotides outside the gene matches: 12. The CDR3 contains 16 residues. The germline CDR1 and CDR2 sequences are LGHDT and YNNKEL (reference sequence). Written as DNA, the CDR3 is TGTGCCAGCAGCAGAGGTCGGAGACAGGGGAACTACGAGCAGTACTTC. Its translation is CASSRGRRQGNYEQYF.

The chain links TRBV6-6 to TRBJ2-1, with TRBD1 identical over 10 bases. Germline V lookup: CDR1 MNHNY, CDR2 SVGAGI (reference sequence). The CDR3 totals 16 residues. The V and J ends lost 0 bases and 7 bases, in that order; junction bases with no gene match: 6. The CDR3 here is CASSYSVGQGTNEQFF. The CDR3 DNA reads as TGTGCCAGCAGTTACTCGGTGGGACAGGGGACGAATGAGCAGTTCTTC.

This sequence joins TRBV5-1 and TRBJ2-5; D call uncertain. This CDR3 comprises 14 residues. V was cut by 4 bases and J by 2 bases, with 12 bases left in between. Germline loops: CDR1 SGHRS, CDR2 YFSETQ. The CDR3 coding sequence is TGCGCCAGCAGCGGGGTAGGGTTGCAAGAGACCCAGTACTTC. As protein: CASSGVGLQETQYF.